This T cell receptor beta chain was recorded in a study of T cells after posttransplantation cyclophosphamide. General study results and limits: Recipient CMV seropositivity and CMV reactivation strongly tracked TRB clonality. Donor CD8+ memory clones often dominated recipient blood repertoires at later times. Tissue-infiltrating T cells from skin or gut overlapped little with blood T cells.

There are a few counts of this clone. Its antigen is not identified. This CDR3 has 15 amino acids. With 6 bases clipped from V and 3 bases from J, the junction kept 7 bases outside the gene matches. In germline, CDR1 is MNHEY, CDR2 SVGAGI. Clones were sequenced by immunoSEQ multiplex PCR, and TCRdb holds only the in-frame ones, with some missing. This sample carries about 30,000 clones, none of them present only once. The sequenced sample was PBMCs. This receptor was identified in a woman aged 25 to 39 in good health and a related stem cell transplant donor. J is TRBJ2-3 and V is TRBV6-5, with TRBD1 matching 9 bases. The CDR3 DNA reads TGTGCCAGCAGATTCGGACAGGGGAGGACAGATACGCAGTATTTT. Amino acid sequence: CASRFGQGRTDTQYF.